This T cell receptor (beta chain) comes out of a study of identical twins. This clonotype was found a few times. The target antigen is unknown. Study observations and caveats: The study found excess low generation probability among twin-shared out-of-frame alpha sequences. Beta out-of-frame sequences displayed a weaker excess of sharing between twins. Abundant cord blood beta clonotypes carried fewer insertions; memory repertoires showed none.

Each CDR3 protein gets one entry after TCRdb re-called the 5' RACE reads with MiXCR. This sample yields hundreds of thousands of distinct CDR3 sequences, of which 11% to 15% are seen a single time; around 9% belongs to the top ten. V was clipped by 3 bases and J by 1 base, with 10 bases between them. CDR1 is DFQATT and CDR2 is SNEGSKA in the germline V gene (reference sequence). This CDR3 spans 14 amino acids. V and J are TRBV20-1 and TRBJ2-1; no reliable D call. The source material was memory (CD45RO+) T cells sorted from blood. This TCR was recovered from a woman in her late teens or twenties in good health. The CDR3 DNA is TGCAGTGCTAGTCTGGGTTCATCCTACAATGAGCAGTTCTTC. Translated, it gives CSASLGSSYNEQFF.